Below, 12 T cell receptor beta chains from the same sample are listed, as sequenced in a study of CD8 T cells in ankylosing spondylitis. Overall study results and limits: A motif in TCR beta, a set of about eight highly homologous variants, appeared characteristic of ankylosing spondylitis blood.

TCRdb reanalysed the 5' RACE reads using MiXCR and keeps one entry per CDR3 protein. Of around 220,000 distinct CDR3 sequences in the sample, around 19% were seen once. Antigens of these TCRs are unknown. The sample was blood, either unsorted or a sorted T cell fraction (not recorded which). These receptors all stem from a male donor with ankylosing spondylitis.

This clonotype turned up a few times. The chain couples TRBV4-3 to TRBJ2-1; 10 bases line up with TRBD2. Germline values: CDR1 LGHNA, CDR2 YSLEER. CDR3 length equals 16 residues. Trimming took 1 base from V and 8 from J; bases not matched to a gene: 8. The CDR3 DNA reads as TGCGCCAGCAGCCAAGCTAGCGGGAGTCCGTACTATGAGCAGTTCTTC. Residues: CASSQASGSPYYEQFF.

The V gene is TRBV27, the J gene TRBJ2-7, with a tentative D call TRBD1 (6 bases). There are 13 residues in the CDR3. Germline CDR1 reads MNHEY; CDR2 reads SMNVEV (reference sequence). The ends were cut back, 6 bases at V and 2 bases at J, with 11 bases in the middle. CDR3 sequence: CASSMTGTYEQYF. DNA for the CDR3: TGTGCCAGCAGCATGACAGGAACCTACGAGCAGTACTTC.

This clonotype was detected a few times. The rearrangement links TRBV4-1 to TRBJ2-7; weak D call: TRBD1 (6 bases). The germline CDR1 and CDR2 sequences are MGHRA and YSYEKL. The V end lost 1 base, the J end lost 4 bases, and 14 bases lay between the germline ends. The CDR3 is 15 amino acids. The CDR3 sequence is CASSQGWDTIYEQYF. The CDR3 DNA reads TGCGCCAGCAGCCAAGGGTGGGACACGATTTACGAGCAGTACTTC.

The CDR3 is CASSEVWGEETQYF. The CDR3 DNA follows: TGTGCCAGCAGTGAAGTATGGGGGGAGGAGACCCAGTACTTC. The gene calls are TRBV2 and TRBJ2-5; the D gene is possibly TRBD2 (6 bases). Trimming removed 1 base at V and 5 bases at J, with 11 bases between. The CDR3 totals 14 residues. Per germline, CDR1 SNHLY and CDR2 FYNNEI.

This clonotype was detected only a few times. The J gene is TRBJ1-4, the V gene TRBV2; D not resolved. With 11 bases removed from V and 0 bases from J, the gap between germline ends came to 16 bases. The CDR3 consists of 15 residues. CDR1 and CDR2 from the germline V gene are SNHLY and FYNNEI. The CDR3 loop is CAGHYRPATNEKLFF. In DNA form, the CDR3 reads TGTGCCGGCCACTACCGACCCGCAACTAATGAAAAACTGTTTTTT.

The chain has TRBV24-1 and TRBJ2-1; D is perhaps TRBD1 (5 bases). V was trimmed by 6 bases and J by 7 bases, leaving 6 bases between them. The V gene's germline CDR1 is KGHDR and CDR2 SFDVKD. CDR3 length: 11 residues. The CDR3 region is CATSRGNEQFF. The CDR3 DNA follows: TGTGCCACCAGTAGGGGTAATGAGCAGTTCTTC.

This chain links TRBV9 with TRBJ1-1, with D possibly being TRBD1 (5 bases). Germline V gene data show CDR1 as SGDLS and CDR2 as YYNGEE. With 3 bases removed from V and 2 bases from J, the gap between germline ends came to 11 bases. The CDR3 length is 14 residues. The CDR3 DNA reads TGTGCCAGCAGCGAAGGGACGGCCAACACTGAAGCTTTCTTT. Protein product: CASSEGTANTEAFF.

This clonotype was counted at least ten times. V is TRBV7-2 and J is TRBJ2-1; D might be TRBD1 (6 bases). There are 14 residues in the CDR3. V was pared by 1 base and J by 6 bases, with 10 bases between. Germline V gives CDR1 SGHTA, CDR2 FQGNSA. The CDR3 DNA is TGTGCCAGCAGCTTAGTTCTGGACAGCAATGAGCAGTTCTTC. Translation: CASSLVLDSNEQFF.

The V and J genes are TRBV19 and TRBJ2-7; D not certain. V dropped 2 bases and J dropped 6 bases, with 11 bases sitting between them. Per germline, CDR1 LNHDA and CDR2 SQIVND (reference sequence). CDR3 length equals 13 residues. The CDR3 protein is CASSISPRSEQYF. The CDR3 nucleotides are TGTGCCAGTAGTATAAGTCCTAGGAGCGAGCAGTACTTC.

CDR3 sequence: CASSYRSPSYNEQFF. The CDR3 nucleotides read TGTGCCAGCAGTTACAGATCCCCCTCCTACAATGAGCAGTTCTTC. The chain carries TRBV6-2 or TRBV6-3 and TRBJ2-1, with unresolved D. V lost 2 bases and J 0 bases, leaving 8 bases between the germline ends. The CDR3 runs 15 residues. The germline V gene has CDR1 MNHEY and CDR2 SVGEGT.

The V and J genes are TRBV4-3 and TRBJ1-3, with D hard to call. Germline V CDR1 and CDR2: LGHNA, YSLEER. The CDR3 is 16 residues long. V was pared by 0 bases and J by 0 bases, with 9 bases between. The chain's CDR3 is CASSQDLGVSGNTIYF. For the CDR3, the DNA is TGCGCCAGCAGCCAAGATCTAGGAGTCTCTGGAAACACCATATATTTT.

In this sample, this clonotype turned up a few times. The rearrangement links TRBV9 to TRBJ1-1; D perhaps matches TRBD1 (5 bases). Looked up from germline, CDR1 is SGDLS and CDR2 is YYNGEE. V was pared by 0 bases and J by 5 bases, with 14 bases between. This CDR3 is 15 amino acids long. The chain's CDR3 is CASSVGGGSGTEAFF. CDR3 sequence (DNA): TGTGCCAGCAGCGTAGGGGGGGGGTCGGGGACTGAAGCTTTCTTT.